Reported below is one T cell receptor (beta chain). This clone was seen once. This clone's antigen is unknown. Qualities for individual bases were not recorded, and no much larger clone is one base off. This entry comes from a study of blood T cell repertoires in COVID-19 (dated by TCRdb to the early 2020s). General notes on the study: Samples from collaborators originated in the United States, Italy and Spain and spanned both the acute and convalescent phases of COVID-19. Where available, HLA class I and class II types were obtained from metadata supplied by the sample provider rather than from assay-based typing. The repertoires were released in a freely available public database meant as a resource for research on the immune response to SARS-CoV-2. The sample metadata nearly always contained a de-identified subject ID, COVID-19 status, age in years and sex. The prospective study material was composed of cDNA or gDNA derived from T cells, B-cell-depleted T cells, or PBMCs. The samples were drawn from two sources: the first 160 participants of the ongoing ImmuneRACE study, and over 950 subjects contributed by 6 global collaborators. The dataset comprised deeply sampled blood TCRbeta repertoires from subjects exposed to, actively infected with, or recovered from COVID-19.

The paper as a whole reports these results and caveats: Clinical and demographic metadata were provided uncurated, with the amount varying by source and participant.

Participants in the prospective study were aged roughly 18 to 100 years, lived in some 24 United States geographic areas, and enrolled through a virtual design. Cohort assignment in the prospective study relied on participant-reported clinical history from a screening survey and a study questionnaire. ImmuneRACE Cohort 3 recovered participants were defined by two consecutive negative NP/OP PCR tests, healthcare professional clearance, or symptom resolution. Mobile phlebotomists in the prospective study collected whole blood, serum and a nasopharyngeal or oropharyngeal swab from every participant. Over a 2-month period, participants in the prospective study had the option of providing additional blood draws and questionnaires. Prospective study blood samples were shipped either frozen or at room temperature before DNA extraction. TCRbeta CDR3 regions were amplified from genomic DNA by means of the immunoSEQ Assay, a bias-controlled multiplex PCR. Concerning the study's data processing: The number of nucleated cells in each sample was estimated from the amplification of reference gene primers within the assay. To quantify the absolute abundance of each unique TCRbeta CDR3 rearrangement, sequence reads were collapsed and filtered. For each sample, productive Simpson clonality was calculated as the square root of Simpson's diversity index across productive rearrangements. Not all clones reach the TCRdb copy of this immuneACCESS table, which keeps in-frame sequences only. Checked studies attribute under half of the gap to unresolved V genes and leave the rest unexplained. Clone size and the V and J calls come from that table; the DNA yielded D and trimming. Recorded for this sample are about 200,000 clones; roughly 87% of them occurred a single time. Of the sample, 2% to 2.5% falls within the top ten clones.

The CDR3 goes from the cysteine to the phenylalanine over 13 residues. Solely the CDR3 DNA is kept, with 39 bases framed from the first base. At the junction V is shortened by 6 bases and J by 1 base, with 9 bases in between. For CDR1 and CDR2, the germline V gene (reference sequence) lists MNHEY and SMNVEV. This TCR derives from a woman in her 30s who had recovered from COVID-19. Material for sequencing was PBMCs or T cells enriched from blood (not recorded which). The sequence is built from TRBV27 and TRBJ1-1, with a tentative D gene TRBD1 over 6 matching bases. For the CDR3, the sequence is CASSRQENTEAFF. The sequence in DNA is TGTGCCAGCAGCAGACAGGAGAACACTGAAGCTTTCTTT.